This T cell receptor (beta chain) comes out of a study of CD8 T cells in ankylosing spondylitis. Study-wide results and limits: Prior work had noted some motif variants in reactive arthritis blood and synovial fluid. Reported data indicate significant enrichment of disease-linked clones within matched ankylosing spondylitis synovial fluid. Peripheral blood samples showed relatively rare disease-linked clones, and these clones were CD8+. Under 10 highly homologous variants formed a TCR beta motif that appeared characteristic of ankylosing spondylitis blood.

Only a few counts were recorded for this clonotype. What it recognizes is unknown. Quantitative molecular-barcoded 5'-RACE generated the TCR beta libraries. One entry per CDR3 protein, called by TCRdb with MiXCR from the 5' RACE reads. The table shows under 950,000 distinct CDR3 sequences, with around 17% occurring only once. The V end was cut by 3 bases, the J end by 2 bases, with 17 bases between. CDR1 DFQATT and CDR2 SNEGSKA come from the germline V gene (reference sequence). The CDR3 sequence is 15 residues long. This rearrangement joins TRBV20-1 to TRBJ2-7; D unclear. The specimen sequenced was blood, either unsorted or a sorted T cell fraction (not recorded which). The TCR comes from a male donor with ankylosing spondylitis. The CDR3 is CSASKGLVLPYEQYF. The DNA for the CDR3 is TGCAGTGCTAGCAAAGGGCTAGTTCTCCCCTACGAGCAGTACTTC.